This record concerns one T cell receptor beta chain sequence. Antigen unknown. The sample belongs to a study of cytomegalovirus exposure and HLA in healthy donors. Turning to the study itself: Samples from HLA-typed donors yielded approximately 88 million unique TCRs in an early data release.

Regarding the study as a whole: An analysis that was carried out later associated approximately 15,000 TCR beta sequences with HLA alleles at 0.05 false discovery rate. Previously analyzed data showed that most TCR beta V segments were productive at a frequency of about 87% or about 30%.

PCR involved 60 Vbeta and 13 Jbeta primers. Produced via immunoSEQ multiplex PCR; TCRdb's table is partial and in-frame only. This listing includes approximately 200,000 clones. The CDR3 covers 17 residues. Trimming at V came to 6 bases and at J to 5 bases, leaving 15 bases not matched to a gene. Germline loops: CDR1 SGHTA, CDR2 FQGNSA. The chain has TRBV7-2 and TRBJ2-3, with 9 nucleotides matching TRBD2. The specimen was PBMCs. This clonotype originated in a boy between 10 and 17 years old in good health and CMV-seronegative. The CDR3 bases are TGTGCCAGCAGGCCTTCGAAGGCGGGGGGGCCTAGAGATACGCAGTATTTT. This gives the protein CASRPSKAGGPRDTQYF.